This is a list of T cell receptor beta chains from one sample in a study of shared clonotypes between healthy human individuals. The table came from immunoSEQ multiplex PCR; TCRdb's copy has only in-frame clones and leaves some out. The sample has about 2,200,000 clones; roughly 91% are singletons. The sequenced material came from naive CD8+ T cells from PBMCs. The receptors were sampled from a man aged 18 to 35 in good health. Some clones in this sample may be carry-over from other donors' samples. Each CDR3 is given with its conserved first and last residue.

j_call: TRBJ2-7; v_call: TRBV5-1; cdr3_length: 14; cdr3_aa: CASSPGRMFYEQYF
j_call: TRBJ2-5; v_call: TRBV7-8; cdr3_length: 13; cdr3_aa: CASSLPGEETQYF
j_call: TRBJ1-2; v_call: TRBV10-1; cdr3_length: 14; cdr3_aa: CASSDGTGRYGYTF
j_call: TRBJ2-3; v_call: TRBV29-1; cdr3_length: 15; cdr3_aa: CSVEGGRAGLDTQYF
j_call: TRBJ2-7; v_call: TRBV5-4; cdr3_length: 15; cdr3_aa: CASSSNGLSGYEQYF
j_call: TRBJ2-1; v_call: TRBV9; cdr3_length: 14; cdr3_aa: CASSVGSSNYEQFF
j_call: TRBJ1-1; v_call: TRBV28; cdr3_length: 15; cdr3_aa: CASRPHPGQNTEAFF
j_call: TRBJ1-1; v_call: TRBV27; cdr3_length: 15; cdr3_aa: CASSLTFPTGTEAFF
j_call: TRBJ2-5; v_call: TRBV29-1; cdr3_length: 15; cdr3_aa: CSVVIAGGRQETQYF
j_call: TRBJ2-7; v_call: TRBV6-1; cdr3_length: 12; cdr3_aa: CASSTQGSEQYF
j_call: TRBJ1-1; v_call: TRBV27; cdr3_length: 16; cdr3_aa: CASSPTPPDGNTEAFF
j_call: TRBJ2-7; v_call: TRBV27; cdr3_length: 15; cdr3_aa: CASSLSNRGTYEQYF
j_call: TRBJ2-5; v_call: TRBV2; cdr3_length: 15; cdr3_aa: CASSDRALSSETQYF
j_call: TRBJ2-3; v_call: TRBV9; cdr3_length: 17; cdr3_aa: CASSVEPTGAETDTQYF
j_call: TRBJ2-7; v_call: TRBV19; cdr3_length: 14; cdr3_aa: CASSKLAVTYEQYF
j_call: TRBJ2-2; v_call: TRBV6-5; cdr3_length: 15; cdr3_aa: CASSYSVRGTGELFF
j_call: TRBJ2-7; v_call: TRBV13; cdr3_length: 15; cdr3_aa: CASSATGTGGYEQYF
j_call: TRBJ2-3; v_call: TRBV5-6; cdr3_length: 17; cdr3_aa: CASSQGLAGDLADTQYF
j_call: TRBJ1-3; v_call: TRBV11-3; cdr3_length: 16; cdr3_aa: CASSLDFSPFGNTIYF
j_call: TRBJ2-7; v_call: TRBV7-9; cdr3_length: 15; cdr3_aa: CASSLVQGWTYEQYF
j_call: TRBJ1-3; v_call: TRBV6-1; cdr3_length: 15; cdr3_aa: CASTPGVRSGNTIYF
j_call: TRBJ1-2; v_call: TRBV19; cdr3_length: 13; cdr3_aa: CASSPDTTIGYTF
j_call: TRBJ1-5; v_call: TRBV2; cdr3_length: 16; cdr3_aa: CASSESWMGAGQPQHF
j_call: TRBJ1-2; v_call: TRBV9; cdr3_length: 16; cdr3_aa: CASSGSYRVSGDGYTF
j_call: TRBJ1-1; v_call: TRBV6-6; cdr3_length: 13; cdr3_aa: CASSRDRVTEAFF